This T cell receptor (beta chain) was captured by sequencing in a study of blood T cell repertoires in COVID-19. The CDR3 consists of 13 residues. V gave up 10 bases and J gave up 6 bases; unmatched junction bases: 10. Germline V gene sequence: CDR1 LNHDA, CDR2 SQIVND (reference sequence). TCRdb keeps only in-frame clones here, not all; method: immunoSEQ multiplex PCR. The table shows some 48,000 clones, with around 86% occurring only once. The source material was peripheral blood. This clonotype was sampled from a woman over 75 with acute or convalescent COVID-19. This chain links TRBV19 with TRBJ2-7; TRBD2 matches 9 bases. DNA for the CDR3: TGTGCCACTAAGCGGGGGGACAGCGGCGAGCAGTACTTC. It translates to CATKRGDSGEQYF.